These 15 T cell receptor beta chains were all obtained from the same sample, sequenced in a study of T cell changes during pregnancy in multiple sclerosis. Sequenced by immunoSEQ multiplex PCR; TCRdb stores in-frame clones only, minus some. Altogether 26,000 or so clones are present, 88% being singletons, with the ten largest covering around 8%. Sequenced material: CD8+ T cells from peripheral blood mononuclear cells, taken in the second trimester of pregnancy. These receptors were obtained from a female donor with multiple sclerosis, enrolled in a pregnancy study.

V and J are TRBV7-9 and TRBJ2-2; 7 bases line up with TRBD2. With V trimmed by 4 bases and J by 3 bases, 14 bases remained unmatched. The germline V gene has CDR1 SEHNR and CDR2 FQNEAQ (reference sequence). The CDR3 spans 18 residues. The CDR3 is CASSSPWGREADTGELFF. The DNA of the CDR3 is TGTGCCAGCAGCTCCCCCTGGGGGAGGGAGGCGGACACCGGGGAGCTGTTTTTT.

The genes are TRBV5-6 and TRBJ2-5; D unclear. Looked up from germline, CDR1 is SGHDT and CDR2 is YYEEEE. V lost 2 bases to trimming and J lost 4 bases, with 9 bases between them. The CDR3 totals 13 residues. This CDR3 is CASSLRRGETQYF. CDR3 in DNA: TGTGCCAGCAGCTTACGGCGAGGAGAGACCCAGTACTTC.

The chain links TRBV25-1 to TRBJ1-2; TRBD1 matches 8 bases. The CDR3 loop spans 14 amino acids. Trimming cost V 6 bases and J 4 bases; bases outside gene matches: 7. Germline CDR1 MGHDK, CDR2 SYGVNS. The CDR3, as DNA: TGTGCCAGCAGCCGTCGGGACAGGAGCTATGGCTACACCTTC. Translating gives CASSRRDRSYGYTF.

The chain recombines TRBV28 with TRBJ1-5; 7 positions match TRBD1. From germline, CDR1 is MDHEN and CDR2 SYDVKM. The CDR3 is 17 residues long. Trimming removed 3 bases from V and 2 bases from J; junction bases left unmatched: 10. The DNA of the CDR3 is TGTGCCAGCAGTTTCCCCTTCGACAGGGAGGGCAATCAGCCCCAGCATTTT. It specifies CASSFPFDREGNQPQHF.

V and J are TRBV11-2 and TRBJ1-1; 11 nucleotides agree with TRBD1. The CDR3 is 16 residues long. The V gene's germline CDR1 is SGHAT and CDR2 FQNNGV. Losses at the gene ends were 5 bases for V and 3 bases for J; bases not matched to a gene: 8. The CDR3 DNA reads TGTGCCAGCAGCCCGGGACAGGGGGGAACGTACACTGAAGCTTTCTTT. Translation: CASSPGQGGTYTEAFF.

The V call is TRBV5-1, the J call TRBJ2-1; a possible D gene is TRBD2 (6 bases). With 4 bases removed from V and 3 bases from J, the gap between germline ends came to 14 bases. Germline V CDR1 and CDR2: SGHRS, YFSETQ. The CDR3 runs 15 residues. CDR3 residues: CASSPGRDFYNEQFF. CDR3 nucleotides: TGCGCCAGCAGCCCGGGCCGGGACTTCTACAATGAGCAGTTCTTC.

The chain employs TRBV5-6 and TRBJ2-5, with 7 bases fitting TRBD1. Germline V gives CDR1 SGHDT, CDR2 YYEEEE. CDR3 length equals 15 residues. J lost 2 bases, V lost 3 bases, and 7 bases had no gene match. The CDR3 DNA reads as TGTGCCAGCAGCTCTGACAGGGTTTGGCAAGAGACCCAGTACTTC. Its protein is CASSSDRVWQETQYF.

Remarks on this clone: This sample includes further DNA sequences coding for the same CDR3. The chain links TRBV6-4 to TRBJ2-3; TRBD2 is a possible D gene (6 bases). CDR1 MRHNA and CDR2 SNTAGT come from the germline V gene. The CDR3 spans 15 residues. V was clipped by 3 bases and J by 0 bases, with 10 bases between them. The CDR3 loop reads CASSDGGASTDTQYF. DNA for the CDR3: TGTGCCAGCAGTGATGGCGGGGCTAGCACAGATACGCAGTATTTT.

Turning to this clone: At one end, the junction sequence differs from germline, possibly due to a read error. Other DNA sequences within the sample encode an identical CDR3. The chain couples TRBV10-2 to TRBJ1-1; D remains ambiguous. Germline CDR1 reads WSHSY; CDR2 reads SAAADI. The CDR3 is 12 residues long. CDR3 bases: TGCGCTAGCAGTGCGGTTTACACTGAAGCTTTCTTT. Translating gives CASSAVYTEAFF.

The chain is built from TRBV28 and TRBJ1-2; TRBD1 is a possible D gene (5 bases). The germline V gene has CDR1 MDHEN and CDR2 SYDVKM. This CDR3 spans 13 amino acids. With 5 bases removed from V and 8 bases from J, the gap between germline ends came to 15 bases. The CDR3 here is CASSPSTGLGYTF. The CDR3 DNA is TGTGCCAGCAGTCCTTCAACAGGATTAGGCTACACCTTC.

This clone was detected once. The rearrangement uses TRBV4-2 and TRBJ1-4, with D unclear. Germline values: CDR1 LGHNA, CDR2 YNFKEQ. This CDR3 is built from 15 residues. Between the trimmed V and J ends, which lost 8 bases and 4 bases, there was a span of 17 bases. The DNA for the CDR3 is TGTGCCAGCGGAGAAGCGTCAGCCAATAATGAAAAACTGTTTTTT. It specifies CASGEASANNEKLFF.

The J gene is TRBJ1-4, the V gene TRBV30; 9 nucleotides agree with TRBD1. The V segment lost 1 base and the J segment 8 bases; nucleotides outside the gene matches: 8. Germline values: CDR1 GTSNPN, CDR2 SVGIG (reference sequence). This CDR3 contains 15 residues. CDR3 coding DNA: TGTGCCTGGAGTGCTGGACAGGGGCTCTTGGAAAAACTGTTTTTT. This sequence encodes CAWSAGQGLLEKLFF.

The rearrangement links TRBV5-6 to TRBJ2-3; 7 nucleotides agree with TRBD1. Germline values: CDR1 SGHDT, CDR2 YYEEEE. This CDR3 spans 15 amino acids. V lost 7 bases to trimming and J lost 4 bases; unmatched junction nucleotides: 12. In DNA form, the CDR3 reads TGTGCCAGCTCCACCGCGAGGGGGCCCGCAGATACGCAGTATTTT. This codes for CASSTARGPADTQYF.

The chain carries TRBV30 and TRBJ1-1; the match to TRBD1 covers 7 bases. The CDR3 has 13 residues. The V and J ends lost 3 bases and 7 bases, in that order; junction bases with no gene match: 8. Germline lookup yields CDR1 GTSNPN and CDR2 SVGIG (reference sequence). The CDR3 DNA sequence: TGTGCCTGGAGCATTATCCGGGACAGTGAAGCTTTCTTT. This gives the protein CAWSIIRDSEAFF. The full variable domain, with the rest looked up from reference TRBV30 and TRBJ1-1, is SQTIHQWPATLVQPVGSPLSLECTVEGTSNPNLYWYRQAAGRGLQLLFYSVGIGQISSEVPQNLSASRPQDRQFILSSKKLLLSDSGFYLCAWSIIRDSEAFFGQGTRLTVV.

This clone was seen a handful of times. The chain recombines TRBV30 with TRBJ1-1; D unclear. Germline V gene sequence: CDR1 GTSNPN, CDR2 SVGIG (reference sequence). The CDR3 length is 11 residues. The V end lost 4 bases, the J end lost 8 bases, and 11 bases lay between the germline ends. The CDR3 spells CAWKRELEAFF. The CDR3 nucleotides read TGTGCCTGGAAGAGGGAACTCGAAGCTTTCTTT. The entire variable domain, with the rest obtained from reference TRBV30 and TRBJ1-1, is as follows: SQTIHQWPATLVQPVGSPLSLECTVEGTSNPNLYWYRQAAGRGLQLLFYSVGIGQISSEVPQNLSASRPQDRQFILSSKKLLLSDSGFYLCAWKRELEAFFGQGTRLTVV.